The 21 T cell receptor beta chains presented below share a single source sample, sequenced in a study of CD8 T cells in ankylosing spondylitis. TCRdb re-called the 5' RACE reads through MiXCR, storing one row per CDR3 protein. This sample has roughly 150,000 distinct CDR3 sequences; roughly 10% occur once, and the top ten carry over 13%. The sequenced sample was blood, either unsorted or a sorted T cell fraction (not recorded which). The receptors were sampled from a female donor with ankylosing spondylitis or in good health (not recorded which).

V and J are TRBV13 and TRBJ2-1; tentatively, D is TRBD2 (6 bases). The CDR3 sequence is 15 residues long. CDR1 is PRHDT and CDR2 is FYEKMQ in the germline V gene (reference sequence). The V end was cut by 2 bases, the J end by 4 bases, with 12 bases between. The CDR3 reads CASSLLRELYNEQFF. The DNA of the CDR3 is TGTGCCAGCAGCTTACTACGGGAGCTATACAATGAGCAGTTCTTC. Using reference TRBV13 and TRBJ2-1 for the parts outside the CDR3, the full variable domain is AAGVIQSPRHLIKEKRETATLKCYPIPRHDTVYWYQQGPGQDPQFLISFYEKMQSDKGSIPDRFSAQQFSDYHSELNMSSLELGDSALYFCASSLLRELYNEQFFGPGTRLTVL.

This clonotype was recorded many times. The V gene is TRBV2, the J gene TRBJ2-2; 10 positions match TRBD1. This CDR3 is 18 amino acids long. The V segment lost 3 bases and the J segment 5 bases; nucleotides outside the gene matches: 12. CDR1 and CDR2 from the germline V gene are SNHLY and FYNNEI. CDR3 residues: CASSDNRGQGGRTGELFF. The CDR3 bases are TGTGCCAGCAGTGATAACCGAGGACAGGGGGGGAGAACCGGGGAGCTGTTTTTT.

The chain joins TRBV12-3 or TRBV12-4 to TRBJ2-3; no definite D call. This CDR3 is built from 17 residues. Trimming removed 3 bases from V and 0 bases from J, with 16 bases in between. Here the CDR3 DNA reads TGTGCCAGCAGTTTGGGAATCTTGCAAGTAAGCACAGATACGCAGTATTTT. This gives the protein CASSLGILQVSTDTQYF.

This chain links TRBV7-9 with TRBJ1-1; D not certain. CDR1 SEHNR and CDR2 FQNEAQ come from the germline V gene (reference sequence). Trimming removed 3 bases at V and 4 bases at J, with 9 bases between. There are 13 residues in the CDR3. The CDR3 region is CASSFGSRTEAFF. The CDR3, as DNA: TGTGCCAGCAGCTTCGGGTCTCGCACTGAAGCTTTCTTT. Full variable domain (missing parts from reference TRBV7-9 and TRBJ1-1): DTGVSQNPRHKITKRGQNVTFRCDPISEHNRLYWYRQTLGQGPEFLTYFQNEAQLEKSRLLSDRFSAERPKGSFSTLEIQRTEQGDSAMYLCASSFGSRTEAFFGQGTRLTVV.

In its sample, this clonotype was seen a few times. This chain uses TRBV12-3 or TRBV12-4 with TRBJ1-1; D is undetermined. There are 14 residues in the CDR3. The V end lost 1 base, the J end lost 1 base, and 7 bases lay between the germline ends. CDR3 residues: CASSLGFSNTEAFF. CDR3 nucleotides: TGTGCCAGCAGTTTAGGGTTTTCGAACACTGAAGCTTTCTTT.

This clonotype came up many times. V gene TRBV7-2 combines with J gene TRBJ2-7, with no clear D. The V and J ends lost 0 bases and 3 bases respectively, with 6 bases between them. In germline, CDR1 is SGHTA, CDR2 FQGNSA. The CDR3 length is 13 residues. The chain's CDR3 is CASSLAGNYEQYF. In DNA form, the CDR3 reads TGTGCCAGCAGCTTAGCTGGGAACTACGAGCAGTACTTC.

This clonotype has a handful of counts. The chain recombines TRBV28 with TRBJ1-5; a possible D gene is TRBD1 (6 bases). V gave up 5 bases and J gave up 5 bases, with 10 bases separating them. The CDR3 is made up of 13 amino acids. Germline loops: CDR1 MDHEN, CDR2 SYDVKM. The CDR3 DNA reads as TGTGCCAGCAGTCCCCGGGGGCATCAGCCCCAGCATTTT. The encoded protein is CASSPRGHQPQHF.

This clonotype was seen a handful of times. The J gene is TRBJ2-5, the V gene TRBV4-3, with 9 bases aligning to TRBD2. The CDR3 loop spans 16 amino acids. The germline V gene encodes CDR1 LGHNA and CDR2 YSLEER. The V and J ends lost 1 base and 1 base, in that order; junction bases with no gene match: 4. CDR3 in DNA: TGCGCCAGCAGCCAAGTCCTAGCGGGGATCCAAGAGACCCAGTACTTC. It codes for CASSQVLAGIQETQYF.

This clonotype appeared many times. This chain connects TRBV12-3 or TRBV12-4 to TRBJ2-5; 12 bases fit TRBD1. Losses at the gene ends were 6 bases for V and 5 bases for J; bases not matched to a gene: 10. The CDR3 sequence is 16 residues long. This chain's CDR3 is CASSLFGTGGLETQYF. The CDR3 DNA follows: TGTGCCAGCAGCCTTTTCGGGACAGGGGGCCTGGAGACCCAGTACTTC.

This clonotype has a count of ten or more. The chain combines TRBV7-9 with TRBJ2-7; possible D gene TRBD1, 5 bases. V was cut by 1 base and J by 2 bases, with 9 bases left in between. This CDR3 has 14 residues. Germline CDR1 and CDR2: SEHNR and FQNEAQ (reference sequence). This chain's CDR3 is CASSLGGPTYEQYF. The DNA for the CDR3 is TGTGCCAGCAGCTTAGGGGGCCCTACCTACGAGCAGTACTTC.

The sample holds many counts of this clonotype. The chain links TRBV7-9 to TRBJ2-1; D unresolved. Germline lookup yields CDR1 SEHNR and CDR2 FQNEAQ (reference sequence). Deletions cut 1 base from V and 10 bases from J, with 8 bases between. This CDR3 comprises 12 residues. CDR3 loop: CASSLGSREQFF. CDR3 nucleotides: TGTGCCAGCAGCTTAGGCTCTAGGGAGCAGTTCTTC. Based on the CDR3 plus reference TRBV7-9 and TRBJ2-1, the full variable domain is DTGVSQNPRHKITKRGQNVTFRCDPISEHNRLYWYRQTLGQGPEFLTYFQNEAQLEKSRLLSDRFSAERPKGSFSTLEIQRTEQGDSAMYLCASSLGSREQFFGPGTRLTVL.

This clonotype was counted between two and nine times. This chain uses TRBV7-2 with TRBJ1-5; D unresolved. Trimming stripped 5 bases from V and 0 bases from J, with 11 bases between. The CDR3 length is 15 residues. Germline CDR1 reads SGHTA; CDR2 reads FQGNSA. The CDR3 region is CASSPDYYSNQPQHF. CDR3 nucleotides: TGTGCCAGCAGCCCGGACTACTATAGCAATCAGCCCCAGCATTTT.

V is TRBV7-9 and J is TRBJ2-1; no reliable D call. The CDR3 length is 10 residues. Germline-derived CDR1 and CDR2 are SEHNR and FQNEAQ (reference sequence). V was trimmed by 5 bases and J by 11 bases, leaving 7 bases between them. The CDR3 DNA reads TGTGCCAGCAGCGGGCCGCAGCAGTTCTTC. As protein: CASSGPQQFF.

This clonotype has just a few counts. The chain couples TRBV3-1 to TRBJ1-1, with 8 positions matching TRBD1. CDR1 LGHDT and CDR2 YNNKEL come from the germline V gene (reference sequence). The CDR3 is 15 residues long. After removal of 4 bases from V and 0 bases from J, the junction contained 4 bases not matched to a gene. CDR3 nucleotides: TGTGCCAGCAGCCCCGGGACAGGACTGAACACTGAAGCTTTCTTT. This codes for CASSPGTGLNTEAFF.

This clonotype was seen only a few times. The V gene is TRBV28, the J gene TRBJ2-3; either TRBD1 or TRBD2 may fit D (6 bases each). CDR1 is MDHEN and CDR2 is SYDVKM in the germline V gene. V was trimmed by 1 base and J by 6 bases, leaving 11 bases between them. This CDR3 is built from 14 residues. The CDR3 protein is CASSLSGARDTQYF. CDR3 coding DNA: TGTGCCAGCAGTTTATCGGGGGCCCGGGATACGCAGTATTTT. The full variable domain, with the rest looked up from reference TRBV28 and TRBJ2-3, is DVKVTQSSRYLVKRTGEKVFLECVQDMDHENMFWYRQDPGLGLRLIYFSYDVKMKEKGDIPEGYSVSREKKERFSLILESASTNQTSMYLCASSLSGARDTQYFGPGTRLTVL.

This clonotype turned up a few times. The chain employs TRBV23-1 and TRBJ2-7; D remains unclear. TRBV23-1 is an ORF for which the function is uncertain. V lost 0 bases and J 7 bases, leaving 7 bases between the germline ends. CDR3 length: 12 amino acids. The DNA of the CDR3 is TGCGCCAGCAGTCAATCGCCGGATGAGCAGTACTTC. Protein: CASSQSPDEQYF.

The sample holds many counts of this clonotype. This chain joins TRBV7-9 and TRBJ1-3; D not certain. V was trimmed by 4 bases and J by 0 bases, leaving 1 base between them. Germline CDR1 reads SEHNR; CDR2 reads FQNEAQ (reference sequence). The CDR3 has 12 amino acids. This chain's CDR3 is CASSYSGNTIYF. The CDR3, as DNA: TGTGCCAGCAGCTACTCTGGAAACACCATATATTTT.

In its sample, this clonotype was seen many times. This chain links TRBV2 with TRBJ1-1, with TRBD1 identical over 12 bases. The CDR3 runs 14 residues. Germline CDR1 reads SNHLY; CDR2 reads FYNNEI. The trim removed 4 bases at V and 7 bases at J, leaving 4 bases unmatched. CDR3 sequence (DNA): TGTGCCAGCAGTGGGGGGACAGGGGGCAGTGAAGCTTTCTTT. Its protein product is CASSGGTGGSEAFF.

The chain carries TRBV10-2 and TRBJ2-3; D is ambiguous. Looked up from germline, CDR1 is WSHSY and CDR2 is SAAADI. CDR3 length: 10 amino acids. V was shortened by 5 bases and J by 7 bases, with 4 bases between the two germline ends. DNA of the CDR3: TGCGCCAGCAGTTCCAATACGCAGTATTTT. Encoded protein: CASSSNTQYF.

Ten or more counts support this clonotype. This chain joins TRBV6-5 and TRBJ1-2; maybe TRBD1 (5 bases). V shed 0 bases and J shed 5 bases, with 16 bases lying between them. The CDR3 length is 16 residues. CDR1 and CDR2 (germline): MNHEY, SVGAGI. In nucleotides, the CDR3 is TGTGCCAGCAGTTACTCCCAGGAGGGGCGGGTGTATGGCTACACCTTC. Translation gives CASSYSQEGRVYGYTF.

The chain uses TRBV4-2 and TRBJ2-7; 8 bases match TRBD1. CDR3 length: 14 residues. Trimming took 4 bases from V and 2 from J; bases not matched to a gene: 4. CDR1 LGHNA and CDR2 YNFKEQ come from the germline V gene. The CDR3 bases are TGTGCCAGCAGCCTGGGGACAGGCACCTACGAGCAGTACTTC. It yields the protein CASSLGTGTYEQYF.